This TCR beta chain was found in a study of a mutant IDH1 vaccine in newly diagnosed glioma. Study context: During weeks 1, 3, 5, 7, 11, 15, 19 and 23, patients received eight vaccinations. Treated patients, approximately 62% male and roughly 40% female, averaged roughly 40 years of age. Patients' prior therapy spanned radiotherapy, temozolomide, or both; most underwent both.

CDR1 and CDR2 (germline): SGHNT, YYREEE (reference sequence). After removal of 0 bases from V and 1 base from J, the junction contained 0 bases not matched to a gene. The CDR3 covers 16 residues. Time point indicated: week 5, during vaccination. What each vaccine dose contained was 300 ug of mutant IDH1 20-mer peptide, accompanied by topical imiquimod. TCRdb's copy holds only in-frame clones and misses some; the assay was immunoSEQ multiplex PCR. This table has roughly 51,000 clones, roughly 82% appearing once. About this clone itself: The antigen remains unidentified.

This chain uses TRBV5-4 with TRBJ2-2; 10 positions match TRBD1. The receptor's source is a young woman with glioma. Some clones in this sample may be carry-over from other donors' samples. The sequenced sample was PBMCs, obtained from a glioma patient whose treatment included an IDH1 peptide vaccine. CDR3 DNA: TGTGCCAGCAGCTTGGGGACAGGGGGGAACACCGGGGAGCTGTTTTTT. This encodes CASSLGTGGNTGELFF.